This T cell receptor (beta chain) was recorded in a study of T-cell reconstitution after alpha-beta-depleted transplantation in children. Regarding the study as a whole: For some patients, TCRbeta diversity was high at day 60 because of recipient T cells and thymic progenitors that survived. About two months after transplant, alpha-beta T cells reportedly came from several hundred expanded graft clones. T cells produced anew were the main source of T-cell counts and diversity one year after transplant.

Germline assignment: CDR1 SGHTA and CDR2 FQGNSA. Trimming at V came to 5 bases and at J to 7 bases, leaving 13 bases not matched to a gene. CDR3 size: 16 residues. During its preparation, the TCRbeta library received unique molecular identifiers. TCRdb called the PCR reads again in MiXCR, with one record for every CDR3 protein. The data show about 980,000 distinct CDR3 sequences, about 29% seen once. In the case of this clonotype: Its antigen is undetermined.

This TCR was recovered from a boy under two years old who had a stem cell transplant for SCID, so the T cells may come from the graft donor. The genes are TRBV7-2 and TRBJ2-1; 8 bases map to TRBD2. This sample comprised PBMCs, mostly from graft donor cells, obtained 360 days after TCRalphabeta/CD19-depleted stem cell transplant. CDR3 loop: CASSLYGGAGRNEQFF. In DNA, the CDR3 is TGTGCCAGCAGCCTATACGGGGGGGCTGGTCGAAATGAGCAGTTCTTC.